This TCR beta chain was identified during a study of T cell repertoires in cytomegalovirus infection. As for the study in general: Peptides in the study included HLA-C-restricted and HLA-B-restricted CMV epitopes. Public TCR beta signatures marked donors with CMV infection and the matching HLA. Findings of the study overall: CMV-specific TCR beta clonotypes restricted by HLA-C were the ones dominating the ex vivo response.

This clonotype was seen a handful of times. Antigen unknown. Via MiXCR, TCRdb re-called the reads, giving one row per CDR3 protein. The sample yields about a million distinct CDR3 sequences, approximately 31% seen once. Between the trimmed V and J ends, which lost 7 bases and 8 bases, there was a span of 11 bases. The CDR3 is made up of 11 amino acids. The V gene's germline CDR1 is MNHEY and CDR2 SVGEGT. This sequence joins TRBV6-2 or TRBV6-3 and TRBJ1-2; D is undetermined. The specimen comprised cultured CD8+ T cells from PBMCs, sampled from culture after CMV antigen stimulation. This sequence was found in a human donor in good health (CMV status not recorded). Some clones in this sample may be carry-over from other donors' samples. CDR3 DNA sequence: TGTGCCAGCAAAAGGTCTGACGGCTACACCTTC. It encodes CASKRSDGYTF.